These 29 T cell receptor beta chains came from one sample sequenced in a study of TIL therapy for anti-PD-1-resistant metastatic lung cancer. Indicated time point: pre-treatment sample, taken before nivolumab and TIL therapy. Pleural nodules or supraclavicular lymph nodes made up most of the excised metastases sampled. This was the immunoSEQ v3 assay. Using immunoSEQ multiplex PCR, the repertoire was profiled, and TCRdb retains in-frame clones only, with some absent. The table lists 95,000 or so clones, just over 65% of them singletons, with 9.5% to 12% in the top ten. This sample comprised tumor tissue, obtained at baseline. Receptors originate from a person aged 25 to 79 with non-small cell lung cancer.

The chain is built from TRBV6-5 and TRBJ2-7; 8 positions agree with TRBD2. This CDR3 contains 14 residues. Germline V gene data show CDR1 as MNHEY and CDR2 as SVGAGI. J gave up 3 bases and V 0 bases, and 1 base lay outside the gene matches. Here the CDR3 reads CASSYSTSGYEQYF. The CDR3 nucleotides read TGTGCCAGCAGTTACTCTACTAGCGGCTACGAGCAGTACTTC.

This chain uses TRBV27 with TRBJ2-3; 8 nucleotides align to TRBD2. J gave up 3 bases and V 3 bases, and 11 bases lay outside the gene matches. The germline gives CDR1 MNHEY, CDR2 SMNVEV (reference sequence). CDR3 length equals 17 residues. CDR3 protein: CASSFLNTGTRTDTQYF. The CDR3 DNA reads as TGTGCCAGCAGTTTCCTAAATACCGGGACTAGGACAGATACGCAGTATTTT.

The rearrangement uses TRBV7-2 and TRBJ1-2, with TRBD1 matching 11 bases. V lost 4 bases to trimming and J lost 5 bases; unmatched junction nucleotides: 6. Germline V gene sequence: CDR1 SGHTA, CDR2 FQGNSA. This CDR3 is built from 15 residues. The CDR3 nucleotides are TGTGCCAGCAGCTCCCCGGACAGGGGGCTTTATGGCTACACCTTC. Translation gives CASSSPDRGLYGYTF.

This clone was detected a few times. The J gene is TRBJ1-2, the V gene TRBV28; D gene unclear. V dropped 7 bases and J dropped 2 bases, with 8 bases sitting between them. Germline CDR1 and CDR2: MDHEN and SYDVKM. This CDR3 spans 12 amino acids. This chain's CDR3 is CASTNSNYGYTF. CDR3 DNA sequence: TGTGCCAGCACAAACAGCAACTATGGCTACACCTTC.

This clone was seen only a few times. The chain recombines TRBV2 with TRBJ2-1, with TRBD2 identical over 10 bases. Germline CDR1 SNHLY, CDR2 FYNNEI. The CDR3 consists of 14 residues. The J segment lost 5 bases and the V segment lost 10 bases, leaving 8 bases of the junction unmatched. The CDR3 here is CATLWLAGDNEQFF. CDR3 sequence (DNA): TGTGCCACCCTCTGGCTAGCGGGAGACAATGAGCAGTTCTTC.

The CDR3 DNA reads TGTGCCAGCAGTTCCAGACTAGCGGGGGGGCTTAGCACAGATACGCAGTATTTT. Translating gives CASSSRLAGGLSTDTQYF. The chain has TRBV27 and TRBJ2-3; 14 bases are a match to TRBD2. Looked up from germline, CDR1 is MNHEY and CDR2 is SMNVEV (reference sequence). Unmatched junction bases numbered 6, after V lost 4 bases and J lost 0 bases. This CDR3 has 18 residues.

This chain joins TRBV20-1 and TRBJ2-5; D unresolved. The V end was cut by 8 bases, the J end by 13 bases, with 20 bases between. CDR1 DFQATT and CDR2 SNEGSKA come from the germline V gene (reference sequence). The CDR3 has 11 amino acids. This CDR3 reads CSTYHKVPGYF. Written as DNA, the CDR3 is TGCAGTACATATCACAAAGTTCCCGGGTACTTC.

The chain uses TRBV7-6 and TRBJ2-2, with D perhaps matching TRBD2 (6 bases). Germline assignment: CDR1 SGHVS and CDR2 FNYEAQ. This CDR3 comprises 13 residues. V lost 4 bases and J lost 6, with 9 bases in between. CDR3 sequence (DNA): TGTGCCAGCAGCTCCCCGGGGGCCGGGGAGCTGTTTTTT. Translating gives CASSSPGAGELFF.

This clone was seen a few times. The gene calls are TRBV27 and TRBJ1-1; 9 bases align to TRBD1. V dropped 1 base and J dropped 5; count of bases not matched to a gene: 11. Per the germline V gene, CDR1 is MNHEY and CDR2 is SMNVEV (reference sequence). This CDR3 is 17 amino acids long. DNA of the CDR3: TGTGCCAGCAGTTTATATGCCCCGGACAGGGGAGGGACTGAAGCTTTCTTT. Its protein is CASSLYAPDRGGTEAFF.

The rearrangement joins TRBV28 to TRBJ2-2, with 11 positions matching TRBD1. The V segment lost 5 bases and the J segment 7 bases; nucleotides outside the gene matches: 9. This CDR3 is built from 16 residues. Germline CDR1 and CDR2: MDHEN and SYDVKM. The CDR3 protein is CASSDRDRGWNGELFF. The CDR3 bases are TGTGCCAGCAGTGATAGGGACAGGGGGTGGAACGGGGAGCTGTTTTTT.

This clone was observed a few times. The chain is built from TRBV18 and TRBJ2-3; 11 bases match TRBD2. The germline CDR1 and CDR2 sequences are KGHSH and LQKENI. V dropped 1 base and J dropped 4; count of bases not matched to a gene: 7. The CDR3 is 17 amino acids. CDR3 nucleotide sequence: TGTGCCAGCTCACCACTTCCTAGCGGGGGGACTTCAGATACGCAGTATTTT. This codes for CASSPLPSGGTSDTQYF. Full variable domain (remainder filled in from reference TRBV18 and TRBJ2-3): NAGVMQNPRHLVRRRGQEARLRCSPMKGHSHVYWYRQLPEEGLKFMVYLQKENIIDESGMPKERFSAEFPKEGPSILRIQQVVRGDSAAYFCASSPLPSGGTSDTQYFGPGTRLTVL.

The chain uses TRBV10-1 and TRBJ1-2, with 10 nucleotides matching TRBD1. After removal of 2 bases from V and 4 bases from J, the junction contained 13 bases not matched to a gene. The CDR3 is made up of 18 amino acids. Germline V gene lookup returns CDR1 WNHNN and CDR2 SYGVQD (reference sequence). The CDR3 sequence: CASSETGTGELVGYGYTF. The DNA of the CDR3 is TGCGCCAGCAGTGAGACCGGGACAGGGGAATTAGTAGGCTATGGCTACACCTTC.

This chain's CDR3 is CASSLDSGISFEQYF. The CDR3 DNA is TGTGCCAGCAGCTTAGATTCGGGGATCAGTTTCGAGCAGTACTTC. This rearrangement joins TRBV11-2 to TRBJ2-7; possibly TRBD2 for D (5 bases). The CDR3 is made up of 15 amino acids. Trimming took off 0 bases at V and 6 bases at J, with 15 bases between the two ends. CDR1 and CDR2 (germline): SGHAT, FQNNGV. Looking up the rest from reference TRBV11-2 and TRBJ2-7 gives the full variable domain: EAGVAQSPRYKIIEKRQSVAFWCNPISGHATLYWYQQILGQGPKLLIQFQNNGVVDDSQLPKDRFSAERLKGVDSTLKIQPAKLEDSAVYLCASSLDSGISFEQYFGPGTRLTVT.

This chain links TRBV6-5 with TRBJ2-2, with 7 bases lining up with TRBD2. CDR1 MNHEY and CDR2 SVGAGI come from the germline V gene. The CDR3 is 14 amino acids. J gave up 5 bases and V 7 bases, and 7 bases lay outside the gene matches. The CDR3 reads CASTVLGGTGELFF. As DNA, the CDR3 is TGTGCCAGCACCGTCCTGGGGGGGACCGGGGAGCTGTTTTTT.

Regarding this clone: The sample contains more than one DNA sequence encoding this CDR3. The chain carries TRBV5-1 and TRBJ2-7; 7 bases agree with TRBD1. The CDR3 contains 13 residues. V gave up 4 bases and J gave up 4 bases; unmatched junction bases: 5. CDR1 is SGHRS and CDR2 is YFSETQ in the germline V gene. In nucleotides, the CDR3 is TGCGCCAGCAGCCTAGGGACAGATTACGAGCAGTACTTC. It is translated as CASSLGTDYEQYF.

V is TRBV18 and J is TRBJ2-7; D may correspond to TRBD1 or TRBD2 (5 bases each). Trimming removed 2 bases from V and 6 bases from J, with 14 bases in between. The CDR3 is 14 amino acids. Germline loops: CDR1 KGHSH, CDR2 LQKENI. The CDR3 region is CASSPGAREIEQYF. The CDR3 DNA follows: TGTGCCAGCTCACCAGGGGCGAGGGAGATCGAGCAGTACTTC.

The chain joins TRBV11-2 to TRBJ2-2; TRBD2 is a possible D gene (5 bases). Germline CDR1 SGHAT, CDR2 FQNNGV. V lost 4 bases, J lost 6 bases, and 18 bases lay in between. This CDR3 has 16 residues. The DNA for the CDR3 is TGTGCCAGCAGCTCCCCATGGGCCTCCGGGGCCGGGGAGCTGTTTTTT. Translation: CASSSPWASGAGELFF.

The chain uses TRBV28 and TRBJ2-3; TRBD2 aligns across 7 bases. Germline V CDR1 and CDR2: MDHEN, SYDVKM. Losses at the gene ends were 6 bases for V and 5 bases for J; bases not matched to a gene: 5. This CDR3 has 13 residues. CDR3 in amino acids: CASSRDYKDTQYF. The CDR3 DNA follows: TGTGCCAGCAGCCGGGACTATAAAGATACGCAGTATTTT.

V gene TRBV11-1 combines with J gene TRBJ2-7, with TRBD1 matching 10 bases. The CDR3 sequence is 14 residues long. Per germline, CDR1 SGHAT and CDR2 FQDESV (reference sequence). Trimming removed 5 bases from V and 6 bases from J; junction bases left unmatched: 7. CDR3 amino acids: CASSETGGFGEQYF. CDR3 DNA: TGTGCCAGCAGCGAGACAGGGGGCTTTGGCGAGCAGTACTTC.

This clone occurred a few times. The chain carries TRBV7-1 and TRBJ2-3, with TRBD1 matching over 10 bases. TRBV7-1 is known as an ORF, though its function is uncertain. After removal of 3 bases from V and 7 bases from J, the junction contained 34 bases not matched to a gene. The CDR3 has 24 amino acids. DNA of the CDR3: TGTGCCAGCAGCTCGGCTACCGGGACAGGGGATTCTAAGGGGGGATTCTCCCTTCTATATACGCAGTATTTT. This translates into CASSSATGTGDSKGGFSLLYTQYF.

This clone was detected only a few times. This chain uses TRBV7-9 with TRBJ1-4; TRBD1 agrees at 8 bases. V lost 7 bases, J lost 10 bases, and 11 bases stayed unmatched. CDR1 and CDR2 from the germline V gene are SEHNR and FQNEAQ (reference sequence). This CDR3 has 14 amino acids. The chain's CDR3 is CASTQGAGVGKLFF. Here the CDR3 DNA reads TGTGCCAGCACCCAGGGGGCCGGGGTTGGAAAACTGTTTTTT.

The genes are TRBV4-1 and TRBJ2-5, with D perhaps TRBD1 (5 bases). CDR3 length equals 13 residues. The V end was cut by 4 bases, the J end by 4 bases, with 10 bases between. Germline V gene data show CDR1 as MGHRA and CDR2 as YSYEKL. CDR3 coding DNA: TGCGCCAGCAGCCCAGGGCCAACAGAGACCCAGTACTTC. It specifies CASSPGPTETQYF.

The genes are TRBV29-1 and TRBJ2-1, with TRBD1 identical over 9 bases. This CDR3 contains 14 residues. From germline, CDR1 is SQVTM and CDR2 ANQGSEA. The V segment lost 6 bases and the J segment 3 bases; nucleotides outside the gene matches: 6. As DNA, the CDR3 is TGCAGCGTCGAACAGGGGGCTGGCTACAATGAGCAGTTCTTC. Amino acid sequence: CSVEQGAGYNEQFF.

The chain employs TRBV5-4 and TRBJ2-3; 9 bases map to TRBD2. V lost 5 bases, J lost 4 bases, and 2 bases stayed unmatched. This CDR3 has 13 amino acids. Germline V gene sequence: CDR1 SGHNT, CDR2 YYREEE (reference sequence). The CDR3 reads CASRRLAADTQYF. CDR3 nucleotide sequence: TGTGCCAGCAGGCGACTAGCGGCAGATACGCAGTATTTT.

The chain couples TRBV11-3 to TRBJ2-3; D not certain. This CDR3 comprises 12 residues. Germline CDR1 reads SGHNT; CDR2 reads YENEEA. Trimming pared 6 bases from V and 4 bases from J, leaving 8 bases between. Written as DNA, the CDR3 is TGTGCCAGCAGTTTTGGGTCAGATACGCAGTATTTT. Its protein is CASSFGSDTQYF.

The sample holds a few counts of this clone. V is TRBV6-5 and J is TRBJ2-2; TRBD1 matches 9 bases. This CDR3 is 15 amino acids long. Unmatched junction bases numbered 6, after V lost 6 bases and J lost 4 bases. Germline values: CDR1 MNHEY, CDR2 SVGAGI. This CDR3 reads CASSWGQGLTGELFF. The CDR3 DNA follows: TGTGCCAGCAGCTGGGGACAGGGCCTCACCGGGGAGCTGTTTTTT.

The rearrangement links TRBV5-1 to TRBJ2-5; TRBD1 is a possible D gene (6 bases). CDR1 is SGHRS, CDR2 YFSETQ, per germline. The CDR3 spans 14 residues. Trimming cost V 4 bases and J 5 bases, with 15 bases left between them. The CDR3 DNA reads TGCGCCAGCAGCGCTCAGGGGTTGAAGGAGACCCAGTACTTC. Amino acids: CASSAQGLKETQYF.

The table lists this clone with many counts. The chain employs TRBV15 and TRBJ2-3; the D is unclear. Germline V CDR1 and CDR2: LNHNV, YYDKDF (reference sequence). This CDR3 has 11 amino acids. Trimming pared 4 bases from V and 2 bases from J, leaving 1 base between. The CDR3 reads CATSNTDTQYF. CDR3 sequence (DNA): TGTGCCACCAGCAACACAGATACGCAGTATTTT.

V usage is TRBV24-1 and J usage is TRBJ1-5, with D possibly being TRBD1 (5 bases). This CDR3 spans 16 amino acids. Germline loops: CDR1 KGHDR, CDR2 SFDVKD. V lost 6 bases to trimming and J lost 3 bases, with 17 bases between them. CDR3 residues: CATSLGKGRDNQPQHF. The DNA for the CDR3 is TGTGCCACCAGTCTCGGTAAGGGACGCGACAATCAGCCCCAGCATTTT.